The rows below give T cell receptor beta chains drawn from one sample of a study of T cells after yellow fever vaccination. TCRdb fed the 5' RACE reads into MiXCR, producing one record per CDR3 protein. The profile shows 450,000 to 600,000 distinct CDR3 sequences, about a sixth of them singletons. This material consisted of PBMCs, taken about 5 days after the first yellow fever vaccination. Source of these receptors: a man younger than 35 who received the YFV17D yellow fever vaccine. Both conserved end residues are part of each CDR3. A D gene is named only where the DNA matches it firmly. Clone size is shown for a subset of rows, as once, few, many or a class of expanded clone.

CASSLNRGAQTQYF	TGTGCCAGCAGTTTAAATCGGGGGGCACAGACCCAGTACTTC	TRBV12-3/TRBV12-4	few	TRBJ2-5	-
CASGLRYYRGRYNEQFF	TGTGCTAGTGGTTTGCGTTACTACAGGGGGAGGTACAATGAGCAGTTCTTC	TRBV12-5	-	TRBJ2-1	TRBD1
CASSQPGQGFYEQYF	TGCGCCAGCAGCCAACCCGGACAGGGGTTCTACGAGCAGTACTTC	TRBV4-1	-	TRBJ2-7	TRBD1
CASSLGTGEDTQYF	TGTGCCAGCAGCTTGGGGACAGGGGAGGATACGCAGTATTTT	TRBV5-4	many	TRBJ2-3	TRBD1
CASSIQVYGYTF	TGTGCCAGCAGCATACAGGTCTATGGCTACACCTTC	TRBV7-2	-	TRBJ1-2	-
CASSGQGTQETQYF	TGTGCCAGCAGCGGACAGGGGACGCAAGAGACCCAGTACTTC	TRBV5-1	many	TRBJ2-5	TRBD1
CAWSPDGHTGELFF	TGTGCCTGGAGTCCTGACGGTCACACCGGGGAGCTGTTTTTT	TRBV30	few	TRBJ2-2	-
CASRGAGRETQYF	TGTGCCAGCAGAGGGGCAGGGCGAGAGACCCAGTACTTC	TRBV27	few	TRBJ2-5	-
CATSRVETQETQYF	TGTGCCACCAGCAGAGTCGAGACTCAAGAGACCCAGTACTTC	TRBV15	few	TRBJ2-5	-
CASSLEGSRGGTEAFF	TGTGCCAGCAGCTTAGAGGGATCCCGCGGGGGCACTGAAGCTTTCTTT	TRBV13	-	TRBJ1-1	-
CASSLWARRKEQFF	TGTGCCAGCAGTTTATGGGCCCGAAGGAAGGAGCAGTTCTTC	TRBV27	-	TRBJ2-1	-
CASSLDGQINQPQHF	TGCGCCAGCAGCTTGGATGGACAGATCAATCAGCCCCAGCATTTT	TRBV5-1	-	TRBJ1-5	-
CASIGWAMNTEAFF	TGTGCCAGCATCGGGTGGGCAATGAACACTGAAGCTTTCTTT	TRBV27	-	TRBJ1-1	-
CSARDGLAGAIHYF	TGCAGTGCTAGAGATGGACTAGCGGGGGCCATTCACTATTTT	TRBV20-1	many	TRBJ2-3	TRBD2
CASKVGGPRETQYF	TGTGCCAGTAAGGTAGGGGGGCCGAGAGAGACCCAGTACTTC	TRBV19	-	TRBJ2-5	-
CAWSAPRDGPYEQYF	TGTGCCTGGAGCGCACCAAGGGACGGACCCTACGAGCAGTACTTC	TRBV30	few	TRBJ2-7	-
CASSEGRRQPQHF	TGTGCCAGCAGCGAGGGACGACGGCAGCCCCAGCATTTT	TRBV7-2	many	TRBJ1-5	-
CSASPPGRASSYNSPLHF	TGCAGTGCTAGTCCACCGGGACGGGCGAGCTCCTATAATTCACCCCTCCACTTT	TRBV20-1	few	TRBJ1-6	-
CASSSASGEELLAEQFF	TGTGCCAGCAGCTCCGCTAGCGGGGAAGAACTTTTGGCTGAGCAGTTCTTC	TRBV7-3	-	TRBJ2-1	TRBD2
CASAQEETQYF	TGCGCCAGCGCACAGGAAGAGACCCAGTACTTC	TRBV5-1	-	TRBJ2-5	-
CASSQVWGYSNQPQHF	TGTGCCAGCAGCCAAGTTTGGGGATATAGCAATCAGCCCCAGCATTTT	TRBV4-2	few	TRBJ1-5	-
CATSSGVYNQPQHF	TGTGCCACCAGCTCTGGGGTATACAATCAGCCCCAGCATTTT	TRBV15	many	TRBJ1-5	-
CSASPANTGELFF	TGCAGTGCTTCCCCCGCGAACACCGGGGAGCTGTTTTTT	TRBV20-1	-	TRBJ2-2	-
CASSQDANYNEQFF	TGCGCCAGCAGCCAAGATGCGAATTACAATGAGCAGTTCTTC	TRBV4-3	-	TRBJ2-1	-
CASSPRSNTGELFF	TGCGCCAGCAGCCCAAGGAGCAACACCGGGGAGCTGTTTTTT	TRBV4-1	few	TRBJ2-2	-
CSALALPGTGLTRVNF	TGCAGTGCTCTAGCTCTACCCGGGACAGGTTTGACCCGGGTGAACTTC	TRBV20-1	-	TRBJ2-4	TRBD1
CASSSHRGDYGYTF	TGTGCCAGCAGCTCCCACAGGGGAGACTATGGCTACACCTTC	TRBV6-1	few	TRBJ1-2	TRBD1
CASSDSGSLVHQPQHF	TGTGCCAGCAGTGACTCAGGCAGCCTAGTGCACCAGCCCCAGCATTTT	TRBV6-4	-	TRBJ1-5	-
CASSSPGQGASYSPLHF	TGTGCCAGCAGTTCCCCGGGACAGGGGGCTTCTTATTCACCCCTCCACTTT	TRBV6-5	-	TRBJ1-6	TRBD1
CASSSEGRNYGYTF	TGTGCCAGCAGTTCAGAGGGGCGCAACTATGGCTACACCTTC	TRBV6-2/TRBV6-3	-	TRBJ1-2	-
CASSRRSGAQETQYF	TGTGCCAGCAGTCGTAGAAGCGGGGCGCAAGAGACCCAGTACTTC	TRBV6-2/TRBV6-3	-	TRBJ2-5	TRBD2
CASGLTAGADVLTF	TGCGCCAGCGGTCTGACCGCCGGGGCCGACGTCCTGACTTTC	TRBV5-1	-	TRBJ2-6	-
CASSVAARRTDTQYF	TGTGCCAGCAGCGTAGCCGCTAGACGGACAGATACGCAGTATTTT	TRBV9	once	TRBJ2-3	-
CASRPGQGPDTQYF	TGTGCCAGTCGCCCCGGACAGGGGCCAGATACGCAGTATTTT	TRBV7-2	-	TRBJ2-3	TRBD1
CASSLDSPTDTQYF	TGTGCCAGCAGCCTAGACTCCCCAACAGATACGCAGTATTTT	TRBV9	many	TRBJ2-3	-
CSVEGAQGSYTEAFF	TGCAGCGTTGAGGGGGCACAGGGGTCTTACACTGAAGCTTTCTTT	TRBV29-1	-	TRBJ1-1	TRBD1
CASRQGADNEQFF	TGTGCCAGTAGACAGGGGGCGGATAATGAGCAGTTCTTC	TRBV24-1	few	TRBJ2-1	TRBD1
CASSIRGVLQETQYF	TGTGCCAGCAGTATCCGCGGGGTTCTACAAGAGACCCAGTACTTC	TRBV12-3/TRBV12-4	-	TRBJ2-5	-
CASSGASKEQYF	TGTGCCAGCAGTGGGGCCTCTAAGGAGCAGTACTTC	TRBV6-1	-	TRBJ2-7	-
CAISDRAGSTDTQYF	TGTGCCATCAGTGATCGGGCGGGAAGCACAGATACGCAGTATTTT	TRBV10-3	-	TRBJ2-3	-
CASSQVPGEGAGANVLTF	TGCGCCAGCAGCCAAGTTCCAGGGGAAGGCGCTGGGGCCAACGTCCTGACTTTC	TRBV4-1	-	TRBJ2-6	-
CASSQDWGEQETQYF	TGTGCCAGCAGCCAAGATTGGGGGGAACAAGAGACCCAGTACTTC	TRBV4-2	few	TRBJ2-5	-
CASSLALWLGGEGVDTQYF	TGTGCCAGCAGCTTAGCGCTTTGGCTCGGTGGTGAGGGAGTGGATACGCAGTATTTT	TRBV7-2	few	TRBJ2-3	-
CASRLGQGGYTESFF	TGCGCCAGCAGACTGGGACAGGGGGGATACACTGAATCTTTCTTT	TRBV4-1	-	TRBJ1-1	TRBD1
CASSLGQGTINYGYTF	TGTGCCAGCAGCTTGGGACAGGGGACAATTAACTATGGCTACACCTTC	TRBV7-2	once	TRBJ1-2	TRBD1
CASTPLAYSSPGELFF	TGTGCCAGCACCCCACTAGCTTACTCCTCCCCCGGGGAGCTGTTTTTT	TRBV6-1	few	TRBJ2-2	-
CASRPPRDELSYSNQPQHF	TGTGCCAGCAGGCCGCCCCGGGACGAGTTAAGTTATAGCAATCAGCCCCAGCATTTT	TRBV6-1	-	TRBJ1-5	-
CASRPRQVRHEKLFF	TGTGCCAGCAGACCCCGACAGGTTCGGCATGAAAAACTGTTTTTT	TRBV12-3/TRBV12-4	-	TRBJ1-4	-
CASSPGVQQETQYF	TGTGCCAGCTCACCAGGGGTTCAGCAAGAGACCCAGTACTTC	TRBV18	-	TRBJ2-5	-
CASSQATTGVNTEAFF	TGCGCCAGCAGCCAAGCAACCACAGGGGTGAACACTGAAGCTTTCTTT	TRBV4-1	few	TRBJ1-1	TRBD1
CSASPAGGSGDTQYF	TGCAGTGCTAGTCCAGCGGGGGGGTCCGGAGATACGCAGTATTTT	TRBV20-1	-	TRBJ2-3	TRBD2
CASSPPEGRNTGELFF	TGTGCCAGCTCACCACCGGAAGGGAGAAACACCGGGGAGCTGTTTTTT	TRBV18	-	TRBJ2-2	-
CASSGSQGGGSVEQYF	TGCGCCAGCAGCGGATCCCAGGGCGGGGGGTCTGTTGAGCAGTACTTC	TRBV5-1	-	TRBJ2-7	TRBD2
CASSETSGGTGELFF	TGTGCCAGCAGTGAAACTAGCGGGGGTACCGGAGAGCTGTTTTTT	TRBV2	few	TRBJ2-2	TRBD2
CASSSGPGVLDTGELFF	TGTGCCAGCAGTTCGGGTCCGGGCGTCTTGGACACCGGGGAGCTGTTTTTT	TRBV28	-	TRBJ2-2	-
CAASPGTVNTEAFF	TGTGCCGCCTCCCCCGGGACTGTGAACACTGAAGCTTTCTTT	TRBV3-1	-	TRBJ1-1	-
CASSFGNIQYF	TGTGCCAGCAGCTTCGGTAACATTCAGTACTTC	TRBV5-5	few	TRBJ2-4	-
CASTDRAYNSPLHF	TGTGCCAGCACGGACAGGGCCTATAATTCACCCCTCCACTTT	TRBV12-3/TRBV12-4	few	TRBJ1-6	TRBD1